This T cell receptor (beta chain) derives from a study of T cell responses to AZD1222 COVID-19 vaccine. The data were produced by immunoSEQ multiplex PCR, yet TCRdb's version contains in-frame clones alone and is incomplete. Among tens of thousands of clones listed, 92% were seen once. V was trimmed by 6 bases and J by 2 bases, leaving 10 bases between them. There are 13 residues in the CDR3. Germline V gene sequence: CDR1 SGHTA, CDR2 FQGNSA. This chain links TRBV7-2 with TRBJ2-5; D perhaps matches TRBD2 (5 bases). The sequencing here drew on peripheral blood, taken 28 days after the second AZD1222 dose. This TCR was sampled from an adult who received the AZD1222 COVID-19 vaccine. CDR3 residues: CASRHREQETQYF. CDR3 coding DNA: TGTGCCAGCAGGCACCGGGAACAAGAGACCCAGTACTTC.